This T cell receptor (beta chain) was recorded in a study of T cells in Graves' hyperthyroidism and ophthalmopathy. Template material for amplifying TCR beta CDR3 regions consisted of RNA transcripts. HTBI primers were employed in a first-round RT-PCR of the TCR CDR3. Each CDR3 protein is one row after TCRdb ran MiXCR on the multiplex PCR reads. The data contain about 500,000 distinct CDR3 sequences, 17% of them singletons. Orbital computed tomography and thyroid ultrasound, together with serum TRAb and thyroxine and clinical symptoms, were used for diagnoses. This CDR3 has 14 residues. Germline V gene sequence: CDR1 SGHRS, CDR2 YFSETQ. V was shortened by 2 bases and J by 2 bases, with 10 bases between the two germline ends.

The receptor's source is a woman younger than 30 with Graves' ophthalmopathy. The sample was blood. The chain carries TRBV5-1 and TRBJ1-2; D gene ambiguous. The CDR3 spells CASSLPGQNYGYTF. The DNA of the CDR3 is TGCGCCAGCAGCTTACCGGGTCAAAACTATGGCTACACCTTC.